This T cell receptor (beta chain) is drawn from a study of shared clonotypes between healthy human individuals. CDR1 and CDR2 from the germline V gene are SGHRS and YFSETQ. With 4 bases removed from V and 4 bases from J, the gap between germline ends came to 12 bases. The CDR3 totals 14 residues. The method was immunoSEQ multiplex PCR; TCRdb's version includes in-frame clones alone and lacks a portion of them. Of over 2 million clones listed, 85% to 95% are singletons. This clone appeared a single time. Sample: naive CD4+ T cells sorted from blood. Sample subset: CD45RA+ positively selected. The receptor was isolated from a man between 18 and 35 years old in good health. The chain uses TRBV5-1 and TRBJ1-3; a possible D gene is TRBD1 (5 bases). CDR3 sequence: CASSPGDGGNTIYF. The DNA for the CDR3 is TGCGCCAGCAGCCCGGGGGACGGCGGAAACACCATATATTTT.